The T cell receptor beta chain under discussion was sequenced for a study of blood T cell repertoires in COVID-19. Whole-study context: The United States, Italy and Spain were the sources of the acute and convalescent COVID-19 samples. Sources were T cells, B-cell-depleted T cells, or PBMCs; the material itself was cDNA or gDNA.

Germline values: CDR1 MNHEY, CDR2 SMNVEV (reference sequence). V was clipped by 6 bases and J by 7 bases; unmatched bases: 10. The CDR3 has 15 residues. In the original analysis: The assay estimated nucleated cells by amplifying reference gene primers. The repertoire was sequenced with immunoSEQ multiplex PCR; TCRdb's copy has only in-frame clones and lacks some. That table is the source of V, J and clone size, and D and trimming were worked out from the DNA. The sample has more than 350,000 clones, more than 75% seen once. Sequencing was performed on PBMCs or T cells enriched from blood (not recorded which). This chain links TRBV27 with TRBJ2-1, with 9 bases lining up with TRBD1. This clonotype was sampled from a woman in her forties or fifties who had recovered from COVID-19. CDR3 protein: CASSPTGGRGNEQFF. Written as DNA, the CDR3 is TGTGCCAGCAGCCCGACAGGGGGTCGGGGAAATGAGCAGTTCTTC.